This TCR beta chain was observed in a study of PD-1 blockade in classical Hodgkin lymphoma. Overall study context: Nivolumab dosing for patients was 3 mg/kg, administered intravenously every 2 weeks. Overall study results and limits: As was reported, newly diagnosed patients showed lower baseline TCR diversity than healthy donors did. Before treatment, complete responders showed about the same diversity as newly diagnosed patients.

Documented time point: cycle 4 day 1 (C4D1), after more than five weeks of nivolumab. All patients relapsed after autologous stem cell transplantation, and brentuximab vedotin exposure varied. Produced via immunoSEQ multiplex PCR; TCRdb's table is partial and in-frame only. The sample records about 47,000 clones, approximately 80% being singletons. The trim removed 2 bases at V and 7 bases at J, leaving 4 bases unmatched. The CDR3 extends over 14 amino acids. The germline V gene has CDR1 MNHEY and CDR2 SVGAGI. About this clone itself: Its antigen is undetermined.

The chain carries TRBV6-5 and TRBJ1-2; the match to TRBD1 covers 10 bases. This TCR came from a human donor with classical Hodgkin lymphoma. The input for sequencing was peripheral blood mononuclear cells (PBMCs), taken before the fourth cycle of nivolumab. The chain's CDR3 is CASSYRDRGRGYTF. CDR3 bases: TGTGCCAGCAGTTACAGGGACAGGGGTCGTGGCTACACCTTC.